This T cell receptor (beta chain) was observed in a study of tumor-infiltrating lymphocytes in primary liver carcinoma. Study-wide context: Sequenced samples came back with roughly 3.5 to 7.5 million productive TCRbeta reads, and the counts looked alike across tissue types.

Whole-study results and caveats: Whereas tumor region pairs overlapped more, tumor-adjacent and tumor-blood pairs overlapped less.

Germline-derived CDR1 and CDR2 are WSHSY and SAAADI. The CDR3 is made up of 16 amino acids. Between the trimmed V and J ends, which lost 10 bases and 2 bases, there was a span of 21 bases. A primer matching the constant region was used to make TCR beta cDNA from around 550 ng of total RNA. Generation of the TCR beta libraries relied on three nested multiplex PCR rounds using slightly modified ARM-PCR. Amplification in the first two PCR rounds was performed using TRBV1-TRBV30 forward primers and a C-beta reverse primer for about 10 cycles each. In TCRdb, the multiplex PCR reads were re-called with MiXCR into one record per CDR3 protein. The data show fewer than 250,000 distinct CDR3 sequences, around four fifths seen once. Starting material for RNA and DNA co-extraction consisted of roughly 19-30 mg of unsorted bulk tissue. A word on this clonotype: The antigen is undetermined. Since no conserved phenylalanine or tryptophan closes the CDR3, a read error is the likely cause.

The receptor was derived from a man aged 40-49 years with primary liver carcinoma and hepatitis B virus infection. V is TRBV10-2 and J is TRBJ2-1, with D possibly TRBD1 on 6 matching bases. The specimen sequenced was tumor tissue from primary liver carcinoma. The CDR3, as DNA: TGCGCCACGATGGGACACGCGGAAGAGGCCTACAATGAGCAGTTCATC. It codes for CATMGHAEEAYNEQFI.